This T cell receptor beta chain was sequenced in a study of blood T cell repertoires in COVID-19. Across the study: The origin of the acute and convalescent COVID-19 samples was the United States, Italy and Spain.

Method: immunoSEQ multiplex PCR; TCRdb's copy keeps in-frame clones and lacks some. The sample yields approximately 140,000 clones, 84% seen once. V was pared by 2 bases and J by 0 bases, with 6 bases of the junction left unmatched. The V gene's germline CDR1 is KGHDR and CDR2 SFDVKD. This CDR3 is 19 amino acids long. This clone appeared once. Those who participated ranged in age from roughly 18 to 100 years and resided in roughly 26 US areas. Sequencing input: PBMCs or T cells enriched from blood (not recorded which). The source is a woman in her fifties or sixties with acute COVID-19. This sequence joins TRBV24-1 and TRBJ2-6; 10 bases line up with TRBD1. In DNA, the CDR3 is TGTGCCACCAGTGATTCCCGGACAGGGGGATCCTCTGGGGCCAACGTCCTGACTTTC. This sequence encodes CATSDSRTGGSSGANVLTF.